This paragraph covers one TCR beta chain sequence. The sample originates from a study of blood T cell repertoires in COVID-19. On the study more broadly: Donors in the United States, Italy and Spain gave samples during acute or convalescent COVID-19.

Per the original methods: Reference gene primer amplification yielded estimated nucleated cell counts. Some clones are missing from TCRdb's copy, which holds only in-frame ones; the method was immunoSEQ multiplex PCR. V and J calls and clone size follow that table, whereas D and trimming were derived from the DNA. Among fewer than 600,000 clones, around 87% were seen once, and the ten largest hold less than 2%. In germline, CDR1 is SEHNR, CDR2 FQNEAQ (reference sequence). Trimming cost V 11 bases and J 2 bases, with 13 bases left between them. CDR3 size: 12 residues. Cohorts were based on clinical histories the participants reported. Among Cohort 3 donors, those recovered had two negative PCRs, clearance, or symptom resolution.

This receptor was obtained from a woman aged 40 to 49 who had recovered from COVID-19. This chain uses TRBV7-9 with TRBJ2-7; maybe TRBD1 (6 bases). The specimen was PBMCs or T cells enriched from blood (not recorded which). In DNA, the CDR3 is TGTGCCTCAGGCCAGGGGACCTACGAGCAGTACTTC. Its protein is CASGQGTYEQYF. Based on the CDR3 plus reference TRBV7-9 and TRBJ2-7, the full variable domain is DTGVSQNPRHKITKRGQNVTFRCDPISEHNRLYWYRQTLGQGPEFLTYFQNEAQLEKSRLLSDRFSAERPKGSFSTLEIQRTEQGDSAMYLCASGQGTYEQYFGPGTRLTVT.